This T cell receptor beta chain was sequenced for a study of shared clonotypes between healthy human individuals. Study-wide results and limits: Memory subsets generally showed lower estimated richness than naive subsets.

The authors split each subset's genomic DNA evenly across several immunoSEQ plates. Sequencing used immunoSEQ multiplex PCR; TCRdb keeps in-frame clones, though not all of them. The sample lists some 2.1 million clones, about 93% seen once, with more than 1.5% in the top ten. On this clone itself: The antigen is unknown. The same CDR3 arises from other DNA sequences in this sample as well.

Naive CD8 cells comprised CD45RO-negative, CCR7-positively selected cells, excluding terminally differentiated effector memory CD45RA+ cells. Germline CDR1 SGHNT, CDR2 YYREEE (reference sequence). Trimming shortened V by 2 bases and J by 1 base, and 6 bases separated the two germline ends. The CDR3 runs to 14 residues. This clonotype was obtained from a man younger than 35 in good health. Some clones in this sample may be carry-over from other donors' samples. Source material: naive CD8+ T cells from PBMCs. The chain has TRBV5-4 and TRBJ2-2; D gene ambiguous. The CDR3 region has the DNA TGTGCCAGCAGCTTAAACAGGAACACCGGGGAGCTGTTTTTT. It is translated as CASSLNRNTGELFF.